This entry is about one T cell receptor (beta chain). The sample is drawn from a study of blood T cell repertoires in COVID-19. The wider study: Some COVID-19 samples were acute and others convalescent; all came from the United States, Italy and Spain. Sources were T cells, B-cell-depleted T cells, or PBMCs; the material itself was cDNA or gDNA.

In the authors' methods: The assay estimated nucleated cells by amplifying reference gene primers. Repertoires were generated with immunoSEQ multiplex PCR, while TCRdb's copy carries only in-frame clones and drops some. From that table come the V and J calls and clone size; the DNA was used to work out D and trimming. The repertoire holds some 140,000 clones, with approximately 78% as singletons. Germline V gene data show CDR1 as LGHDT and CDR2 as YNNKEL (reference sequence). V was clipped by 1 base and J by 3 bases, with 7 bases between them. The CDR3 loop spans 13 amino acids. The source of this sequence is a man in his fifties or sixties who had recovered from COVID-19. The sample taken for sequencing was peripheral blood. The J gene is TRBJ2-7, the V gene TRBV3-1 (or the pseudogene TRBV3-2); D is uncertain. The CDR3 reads CASSQVASYEQYF. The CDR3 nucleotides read TGTGCCAGCAGCCAAGTCGCCAGCTACGAGCAGTACTTC.